This TCR beta chain came from a study of shared clonotypes between healthy human individuals. Looked up from germline, CDR1 is SGHKS and CDR2 is YYEKEE (reference sequence). V lost 0 bases, J lost 2 bases, and 3 bases lay in between. The CDR3 sequence is 13 residues long. On sorted subsets, replicate PCRs used about 180 ng DNA, or approximately 33,000 T cell genomes. Here immunoSEQ multiplex PCR was the method, and the copy in TCRdb shows in-frame clones only, minus some. The sample shows 2.5 million or so clones, approximately 90% of them seen only once. As for this clone: Its antigen is not known.

Study-wide results and caveats: In having few donors, the study represented limited genetic and exposure-history diversity.

The sample consisted of naive CD4+ T cells sorted from blood. Subset reported: CD45RA+ positively selected. The receptor comes from a man aged 18 to 29 in good health. The chain carries TRBV5-5 and TRBJ1-3, with unresolved D. CDR3 loop: CASSLGPGNTIYF. For the CDR3, the DNA is TGTGCCAGCAGCTTGGGGCCTGGAAACACCATATATTTT.